Below, 9 T cell receptor beta chains from the same sample are listed, as sequenced in a study of cytomegalovirus exposure and HLA in healthy donors listed by TCRdb under 2017. Library preparation was by the immunoSEQ multiplex PCR assay. This is the immuneACCESS table as TCRdb keeps it, with only in-frame sequences that have V and J called. A part of the clones is gone; compared with another copy, unresolved V genes explain less than half, and the rest is unexplained. The sample data list 150,000 to 200,000 clones, and around 80% of these were observed just once. The ten largest clones represent roughly 1.2% of the sample. Sequenced material: PBMCs. The receptors derive from a woman aged 25 to 45 in good health and CMV-seronegative.

This rearrangement joins TRBV6-8 to TRBJ1-1; D is perhaps TRBD1 (5 bases). The CDR3 is made up of 11 amino acids. Between the trimmed V and J ends, which lost 9 bases and 5 bases, there was a span of 10 bases. From germline, CDR1 is MNHGY and CDR2 SAAAGT. CDR3 nucleotide sequence: TGTGCCAGAGCAGGGTTAACTGAAGCTTTCTTT. It yields the protein CARAGLTEAFF.

V and J are TRBV5-4 and TRBJ2-1; D is perhaps TRBD1 (5 bases). Germline V gives CDR1 SGHNT, CDR2 YYREEE (reference sequence). V lost 1 base, J lost 4 bases, and 9 bases lay in between. CDR3 length equals 14 residues. As DNA, the CDR3 is TGTGCCAGCAGCTTGTTTCAGGGTTACAATGAGCAGTTCTTC. Encoded protein: CASSLFQGYNEQFF.

The gene calls are TRBV5-1 and TRBJ2-2; 8 nucleotides line up with TRBD1. CDR3 length: 15 amino acids. The germline gives CDR1 SGHRS, CDR2 YFSETQ. V shed 5 bases and J 4 bases; nucleotides not matched to a gene: 7. The CDR3, as DNA: TGCGCCAGCAGGCGACAGGGGCGAGGCACCGGGGAGCTGTTTTTT. Encoded protein: CASRRQGRGTGELFF.

The chain joins TRBV29-1 to TRBJ2-7, with D possibly TRBD1 on 6 matching bases. The CDR3 has 13 residues. Germline V lookup: CDR1 SQVTM, CDR2 ANQGSEA. Trimming took off 7 bases at V and 1 base at J, with 14 bases between the two ends. The CDR3 region is CSAAPTGSYEQYF. Here the CDR3 DNA reads TGCAGCGCCGCCCCTACAGGGTCCTACGAGCAGTACTTC.

CDR3 region: CASSWITGLAGGYEQYF. The CDR3 DNA is TGTGCCAGCAGCTGGATTACGGGACTAGCGGGAGGCTACGAGCAGTACTTC. The rearrangement joins TRBV5-6 to TRBJ2-7, with 15 bases lining up with TRBD2. Trimming at V came to 3 bases and at J to 3 bases, leaving 7 bases not matched to a gene. Germline V gives CDR1 SGHDT, CDR2 YYEEEE. This CDR3 is built from 17 residues.

As for this clone: Sequence at one end of the junction differs from germline and may be a read error. The chain links TRBV7-9 to TRBJ2-7; 7 positions agree with TRBD1. Germline lookup yields CDR1 SEHNR and CDR2 FQNEAQ (reference sequence). This CDR3 spans 12 amino acids. CDR3 in DNA: TGTGCCAGCAGCCCCGCGGCGGACAGGCCCAACTTC. Translated: CASSPAADRPNF.

This chain connects TRBV19 to TRBJ2-5; 7 bases match TRBD2. The germline CDR1 and CDR2 sequences are LNHDA and SQIVND (reference sequence). V gave up 5 bases and J gave up 1 base; unmatched junction bases: 4. The CDR3 loop spans 14 amino acids. Written as DNA, the CDR3 is TGTGCCAGTAGTCCCGGGACTATCCAAGAGACCCAGTACTTC. This translates into CASSPGTIQETQYF.

This clone was seen only once. This sequence joins TRBV7-2 and TRBJ2-3; D remains ambiguous. Per germline, CDR1 SGHTA and CDR2 FQGNSA. Trimming removed 1 base from V and 0 bases from J, with 8 bases in between. The CDR3 covers 15 residues. The CDR3 spells CASSLVPLSTDTQYF. CDR3 DNA sequence: TGTGCCAGCAGCTTAGTACCACTAAGCACAGATACGCAGTATTTT.

V and J are TRBV6-5 and TRBJ1-1; maybe TRBD1 (6 bases). The germline V gene encodes CDR1 MNHEY and CDR2 SVGAGI. Trimming cost V 6 bases and J 1 base, with 15 bases left between them. This CDR3 region has 15 residues. CDR3 amino acids: CASSPDRSQNTEAFF. For the CDR3, the DNA is TGTGCCAGCAGCCCTGACAGGTCCCAGAACACTGAAGCTTTCTTT.